This T cell receptor (beta chain) was recovered during a study of T cell responses to AZD1222 COVID-19 vaccine. Regarding the study as a whole: None of the repertoires were sampled until the peak T cell response had passed.

The method was immunoSEQ multiplex PCR; TCRdb's version includes in-frame clones alone and lacks a portion of them. The data contain some 120,000 clones, approximately 91% of them seen just once; the ten biggest clones take up approximately 4.8%. Points on this clone: What it recognizes is unknown.

CDR3 length equals 16 residues. The J segment lost 5 bases and the V segment lost 0 bases, leaving 8 bases of the junction unmatched. Germline CDR1 is LNHDA and CDR2 is SQIVND (reference sequence). This TCR was sampled from an adult in good health. The chain uses TRBV19 and TRBJ1-1, with 8 bases matching TRBD1. Sequencing was performed on peripheral blood, taken on day 0 of AZD1222 vaccination. CDR3 sequence: CASSIDTRTGNTEAFF. The CDR3 bases are TGTGCCAGTAGTATAGATACTAGGACAGGGAATACTGAAGCTTTCTTT. Complete variable domain (other parts from reference TRBV19 and TRBJ1-1): DGGITQSPKYLFRKEGQNVTLSCEQNLNHDAMYWYRQDPGQGLRLIYYSQIVNDFQKGDIAEGYSVSREKKESFPLTVTSAQKNPTAFYLCASSIDTRTGNTEAFFGQGTRLTVV.